This T cell receptor (beta chain) was sequenced for a study of shared clonotypes between healthy human individuals. Only in-frame clones appear in the TCRdb table, and some are missing; sequencing was by immunoSEQ multiplex PCR. The profile shows fewer than 850,000 clones, about 96% of them singletons. Naive CD8 cells comprised CD45RO-negative, CCR7-positively selected cells, excluding terminally differentiated effector memory CD45RA+ cells. With 10 bases clipped from V and 1 base from J, the junction kept 4 bases outside the gene matches. Germline V gives CDR1 MNHEY, CDR2 SVGAGI. The CDR3 is 12 amino acids.

This clonotype was obtained from a man aged 25 to 40 in good health. This chain connects TRBV6-5 to TRBJ2-7; 7 nucleotides align to TRBD1. The sample taken for sequencing was naive CD8+ T cells sorted from blood. In DNA form, the CDR3 reads TGTGCCACCGAGACAGGGTCCTACGAGCAGTACTTC. Amino acid sequence: CATETGSYEQYF.